The next 14 T cell receptor beta chains were all read from a single sample in a study of T cells in Graves' hyperthyroidism and ophthalmopathy. The investigators amplified TCR beta CDR3 regions from RNA transcripts. HTBI primers drove first-round RT-PCR of the TCR CDR3. TCRdb recomputed calls from the multiplex PCR reads with MiXCR, one row per CDR3 protein. The sample consists of 600,000 to 650,000 distinct CDR3 sequences, around 21% of them appearing once. Input material: blood. The source of these receptors is a man aged 25 to 45 with Graves' ophthalmopathy.

The genes are TRBV20-1 and TRBJ1-2; tentatively, D is TRBD1 (6 bases). The CDR3 loop spans 13 amino acids. CDR1 and CDR2 from the germline V gene are DFQATT and SNEGSKA (reference sequence). The V end lost 3 bases, the J end lost 6 bases, and 14 bases lay between the germline ends. CDR3: CSARLGGLHGYTF. The CDR3 bases are TGCAGTGCTAGGTTAGGGGGTCTACATGGCTACACCTTC.

This clonotype was counted between two and nine times. V usage is TRBV7-2 and J usage is TRBJ1-5; 7 bases map to TRBD1. With V trimmed by 6 bases and J by 4 bases, 6 bases remained unmatched. Germline CDR1 reads SGHTA; CDR2 reads FQGNSA. The CDR3 extends over 14 amino acids. The CDR3 bases are TGTGCCAGCAGAAGGGACAGTCGAAATCAGCCCCAGCATTTT. It is translated as CASRRDSRNQPQHF.

This clonotype has more than one count but fewer than ten. This chain connects TRBV6-6 to TRBJ2-1; TRBD2 aligns across 7 bases. Trimming at V came to 2 bases and at J to 0 bases, leaving 16 bases not matched to a gene. The CDR3 runs to 20 residues. Germline-derived CDR1 and CDR2 are MNHNY and SVGAGI (reference sequence). The CDR3, as DNA: TGTGCCAGCAGTTACGATCTTGCGGGAGAGGGGACCCGCTCCTACAATGAGCAGTTCTTC. Protein: CASSYDLAGEGTRSYNEQFF.

This rearrangement joins TRBV5-6 to TRBJ2-2; possibly TRBD1 for D (6 bases). The V end was cut by 2 bases, the J end by 6 bases, with 14 bases between. The germline gives CDR1 SGHDT, CDR2 YYEEEE. The CDR3 totals 15 residues. The DNA of the CDR3 is TGTGCCAGCAGCTTTTTTTCAGGGGAATCCGGGGAGCTGTTTTTT. It translates to CASSFFSGESGELFF.

This clonotype was seen ten or more times. The rearrangement joins TRBV7-3 to TRBJ2-1; D might be TRBD1 or TRBD2, each matching 5 bases. Germline V gives CDR1 SGHTA, CDR2 FQGTGA. Between the trimmed V and J ends, which lost 6 bases and 2 bases, there was a span of 11 bases. This CDR3 contains 14 residues. CDR3 amino acids: CASRSGTAYNEQFF. As DNA, the CDR3 is TGTGCCAGCAGGTCCGGGACGGCCTACAATGAGCAGTTCTTC.

V gene TRBV4-1 combines with J gene TRBJ1-1; D is unresolved. Germline assignment: CDR1 MGHRA and CDR2 YSYEKL. V lost 5 bases and J lost 5, with 12 bases in between. The CDR3 extends over 13 amino acids. CDR3 loop: CASSWTRGTEAFF. The CDR3 nucleotides read TGCGCCAGCAGCTGGACCCGCGGGACTGAAGCTTTCTTT.

The rearrangement joins TRBV6-5 to TRBJ2-3; D gene uncertain. Germline loops: CDR1 MNHEY, CDR2 SVGAGI. The CDR3 has 17 amino acids. Trimming removed 0 bases from V and 3 bases from J, with 16 bases in between. The CDR3 region is CASSYSSVGLGTDTQYF. Written as DNA, the CDR3 is TGTGCCAGCAGTTACTCTTCGGTAGGCCTGGGTACAGATACGCAGTATTTT.

The rearrangement links TRBV12-3 or TRBV12-4 to TRBJ2-7; D is tentatively TRBD1 or TRBD2 (6 bases each). The CDR3 loop spans 14 amino acids. V lost 4 bases and J lost 3, with 13 bases in between. CDR3 bases: TGTGCCAGCAGTTACGGGGGCGTTTACTACGAGCAGTACTTC. It yields the protein CASSYGGVYYEQYF.

This clonotype has ten or more counts. J is TRBJ2-2 and V is TRBV28; no definite D call. The germline V gene encodes CDR1 MDHEN and CDR2 SYDVKM. The CDR3 has 14 amino acids. Trimming pared 5 bases from V and 0 bases from J, leaving 7 bases between. CDR3 residues: CASSAITNTGELFF. In DNA, the CDR3 is TGTGCCAGCAGTGCGATAACGAACACCGGGGAGCTGTTTTTT.

This clonotype was recorded at least ten times. The chain has TRBV2 and TRBJ2-7; 8 positions agree with TRBD1. Germline V CDR1 and CDR2: SNHLY, FYNNEI. V trimming: 4 bases; J trimming: 5 bases; junction bases outside the gene matches: 7. The CDR3 has 14 residues. The CDR3 loop reads CASSGRQGPNEQYF. The CDR3 nucleotides are TGTGCCAGCAGTGGCCGACAGGGGCCCAACGAGCAGTACTTC. The full variable domain, completed using reference TRBV2 and TRBJ2-7, is EPEVTQTPSHQVTQMGQEVILRCVPISNHLYFYWYRQILGQKVEFLVSFYNNEISEKSEIFDDQFSVERPDGSNFTLKIRSTKLEDSAMYFCASSGRQGPNEQYFGPGTRLTVT.

This clonotype was recorded a few times. The chain carries TRBV4-1 and TRBJ1-1, with D possibly being TRBD1 (5 bases). Germline V gene lookup returns CDR1 MGHRA and CDR2 YSYEKL. CDR3 length: 14 amino acids. V shed 4 bases and J shed 2 bases, with 11 bases lying between them. The CDR3 loop reads CASSPGLSNTEAFF. CDR3 DNA: TGCGCCAGCAGCCCGGGACTGTCCAACACTGAAGCTTTCTTT.

The sample holds many counts of this clonotype. The V and J genes are TRBV18 and TRBJ2-1; weak D call: TRBD1 (6 bases). The CDR3 extends over 16 amino acids. V was shortened by 4 bases and J by 0 bases, with 13 bases between the two germline ends. The germline V gene encodes CDR1 KGHSH and CDR2 LQKENI. This CDR3 reads CASSLRDTGSYNEQFF. The CDR3 coding sequence is TGTGCCAGCTCACTCCGGGACACTGGCTCCTACAATGAGCAGTTCTTC. The whole variable domain, filled in from reference TRBV18 and TRBJ2-1, reads NAGVMQNPRHLVRRRGQEARLRCSPMKGHSHVYWYRQLPEEGLKFMVYLQKENIIDESGMPKERFSAEFPKEGPSILRIQQVVRGDSAAYFCASSLRDTGSYNEQFFGPGTRLTVL.

V usage is TRBV12-3 or TRBV12-4 and J usage is TRBJ2-7; TRBD1 matches 7 bases. V lost 9 bases and J lost 2; bases outside the gene matches: 1. The length of the CDR3 is 11 residues. CDR3 sequence: CARGQTYEQYF. In DNA, the CDR3 is TGTGCCAGGGGACAGACCTACGAGCAGTACTTC.

The chain employs TRBV6-1 and TRBJ2-2; D remains ambiguous. The V gene's germline CDR1 is MNHNS and CDR2 SASEGT. Deletions cut 7 bases from V and 7 bases from J, with 13 bases between. The CDR3 extends over 13 amino acids. The CDR3 DNA reads TGTGCCAGCAAAATCACCAGAGGCGGGGAGCTGTTTTTT. Its protein product is CASKITRGGELFF.